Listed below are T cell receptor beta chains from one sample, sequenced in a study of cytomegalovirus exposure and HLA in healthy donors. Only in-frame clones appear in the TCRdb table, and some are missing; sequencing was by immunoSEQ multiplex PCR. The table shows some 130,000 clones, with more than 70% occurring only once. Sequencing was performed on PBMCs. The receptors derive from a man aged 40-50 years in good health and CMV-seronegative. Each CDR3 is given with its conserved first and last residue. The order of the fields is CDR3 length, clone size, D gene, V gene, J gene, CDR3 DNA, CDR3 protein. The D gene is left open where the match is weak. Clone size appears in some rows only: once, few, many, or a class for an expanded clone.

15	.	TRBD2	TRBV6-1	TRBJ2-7	TGTGCCAGCAGTGAATGGCGGGGGGCCTCCCTTGAGCAGTACTTC	CASSEWRGASLEQYF
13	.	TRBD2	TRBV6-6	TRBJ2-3	TGTGCCAGCAGACGAGGACTAGAGGATACGCAGTATTTT	CASRRGLEDTQYF
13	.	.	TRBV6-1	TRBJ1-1	TGTGCCAGCAAGTCACAGGGAGACACTGAAGCTTTCTTT	CASKSQGDTEAFF
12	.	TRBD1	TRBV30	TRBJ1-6	TGTGCCCTCGACAGGGTTGGGACACCCCTCCACTTT	CALDRVGTPLHF
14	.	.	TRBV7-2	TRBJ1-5	TGTGCCAGCAGCGTCACAGTAACCAATCAGCCCCAGCATTTT	CASSVTVTNQPQHF
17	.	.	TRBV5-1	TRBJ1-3	TGCGCCAGCAGCTTGGGGCCGACGGACAGAGCTGGAAACACCATATATTTT	CASSLGPTDRAGNTIYF
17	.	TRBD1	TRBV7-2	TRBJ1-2	TGTGCCAGCAGCTTAGCATTCTTGGGACAGGGAGTGGGGGGCTACACCTTC	CASSLAFLGQGVGGYTF
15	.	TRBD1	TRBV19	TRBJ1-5	TGTGCCAGCCGGAGACAGGGCAGTAGCAATCAGCCCCAGCATTTT	CASRRQGSSNQPQHF
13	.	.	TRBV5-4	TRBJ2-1	TGTGCCAGCAGGGAGGCGGGCCACAATGAGCAGTTCTTC	CASREAGHNEQFF
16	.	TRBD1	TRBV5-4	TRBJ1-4	TGTGCCAGCAGCTCACCCGGACAGGGAAAAAATGAAAAACTGTTTTTT	CASSSPGQGKNEKLFF
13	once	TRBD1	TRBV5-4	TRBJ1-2	TGTGCCAGCAGCTTGACAGGGGATTATGGCTACACCTTC	CASSLTGDYGYTF
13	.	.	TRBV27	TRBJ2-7	TGTGCCAGCAGCTCGGGACTTAACCCCGAGCAGTACTTC	CASSSGLNPEQYF
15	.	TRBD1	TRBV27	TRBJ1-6	TGTGCCAGCGGTTCTTCCGGGACAGGGATTTCACCCCTCCACTTT	CASGSSGTGISPLHF
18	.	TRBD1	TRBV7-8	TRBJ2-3	TGTGCCAGCAGCGTTCCCGGGACAGGGGTCATGAGCACAGATACGCAGTATTTT	CASSVPGTGVMSTDTQYF
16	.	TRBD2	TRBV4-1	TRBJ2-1	TGCGCCAGCAGCAACACTTTAGCGGGGGGATACAATGAGCAGTTCTTC	CASSNTLAGGYNEQFF
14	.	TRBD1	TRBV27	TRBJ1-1	TGTGCCAGCAGTCCCCACAGGGGCGGCACTGAAGCTTTCTTT	CASSPHRGGTEAFF
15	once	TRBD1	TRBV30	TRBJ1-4	TGTGCCTGGAGTGTACTCGGGACAGGGGGCGAAAAACTGTTTTTT	CAWSVLGTGGEKLFF
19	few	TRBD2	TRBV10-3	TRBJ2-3	TGTGCCATCAGACCCCACGGGGCTAGCGGGATCCCCAGCACAGATACGCAGTATTTT	CAIRPHGASGIPSTDTQYF
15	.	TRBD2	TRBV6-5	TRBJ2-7	TGTGCCAGCAGTTACTCACCTAGCGGGAGATACGAGCAGTACTTC	CASSYSPSGRYEQYF
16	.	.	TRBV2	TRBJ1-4	TGTGCCAGCAGTACGGGACAAGCAGCAACTAATGAAAAACTGTTTTTT	CASSTGQAATNEKLFF
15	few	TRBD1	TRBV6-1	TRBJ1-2	TGTGCCAGCACTCCCGAGACAGGGTCCGGCTATGGCTACACCTTC	CASTPETGSGYGYTF
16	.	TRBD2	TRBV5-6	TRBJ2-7	TGTGCCAGCAGCTTGGGGGCGGGAGATCATTTAGATGAGCAGTACTTC	CASSLGAGDHLDEQYF
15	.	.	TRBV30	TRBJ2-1	TGTGCCTGGACTTCAGTGCAGGGGTCCCCCAATGAGCAGTTCTTC	CAWTSVQGSPNEQFF
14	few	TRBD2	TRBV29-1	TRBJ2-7	TGCAGCGTTGTTATGGGGACTAGCGGTTACGAGCAGTACTTC	CSVVMGTSGYEQYF
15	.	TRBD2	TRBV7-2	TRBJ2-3	TGTGCCAGCAGCTTAGTTAGCGGGGGGGCAGATACGCAGTATTTT	CASSLVSGGADTQYF
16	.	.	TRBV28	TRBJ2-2	TGTGCCAGCAGTTCTTACCCGACATATAACACCGGGGAGCTGTTTTTT	CASSSYPTYNTGELFF
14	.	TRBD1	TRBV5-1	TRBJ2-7	TGCGCCAGCAGCGGGACAGGGATCTCCTACGAGCAGTACTTC	CASSGTGISYEQYF
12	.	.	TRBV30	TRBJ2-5	TGTGCCTGGAGTGTAAGCAGGGAGACCCAGTACTTC	CAWSVSRETQYF
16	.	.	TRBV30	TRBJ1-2	TGTGCCTGGAGGGGAACGGGGGGGTCTACCTACTATGGCTACACCTTC	CAWRGTGGSTYYGYTF
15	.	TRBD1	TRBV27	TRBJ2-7	TGTGCCAGCAGAAGGACAGGGGCGTTCTCCTACGAGCAGTACTTC	CASRRTGAFSYEQYF
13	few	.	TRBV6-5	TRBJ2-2	TGTGCCAGCGGTCAGGGGGGCACCGGGGAGCTGTTTTTT	CASGQGGTGELFF
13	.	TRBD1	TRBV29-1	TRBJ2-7	TGCAGCGCCGGGAGGACAGGGGGCCGCGAGCAGTACTTC	CSAGRTGGREQYF
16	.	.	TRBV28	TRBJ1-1	TGTGCCAGCAGTTTACCGGGACAACCGAGGGACACTGAAGCTTTCTTT	CASSLPGQPRDTEAFF
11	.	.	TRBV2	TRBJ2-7	TGTGCCAGCAGGGACACCTACGAGCAGTACTTC	CASRDTYEQYF
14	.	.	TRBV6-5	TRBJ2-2	TGTGCCAGTAAGCAGGACTTGAACACCGGGGAGCTGTTTTTT	CASKQDLNTGELFF
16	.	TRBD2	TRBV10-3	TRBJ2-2	TGTGCCATCAGTGAGCGAAGCGGGGGGAACACCGGGGAGCTGTTTTTT	CAISERSGGNTGELFF
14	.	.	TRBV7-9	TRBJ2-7	TGTGCCAGCAGCCCTCCAAACACCGTCTACGAGCAGTACTTC	CASSPPNTVYEQYF
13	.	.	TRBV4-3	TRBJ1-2	TGCGCCAGCAGCACGGGTCTTAACTATGGCTACACCTTC	CASSTGLNYGYTF
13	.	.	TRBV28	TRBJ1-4	TGTGCCAGCACCCCTCCAACTAATGAAAAACTGTTTTTT	CASTPPTNEKLFF
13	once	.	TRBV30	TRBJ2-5	TGTGCCTGGAGTACGGGGGGCCCAGAGACCCAGTACTTC	CAWSTGGPETQYF
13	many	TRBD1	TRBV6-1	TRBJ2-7	TGTGCCAGCAGCTGGACAGGGTCCCACGAGCAGTACTTC	CASSWTGSHEQYF
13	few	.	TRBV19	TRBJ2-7	TGTGCCAGTAGTATAAGCGGCCCGTACGAGCAGTACTTC	CASSISGPYEQYF
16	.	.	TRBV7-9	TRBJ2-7	TGTGCCAGCAGCTTAGGGTGGGGGAGGACTACCTACGAGCAGTACTTC	CASSLGWGRTTYEQYF
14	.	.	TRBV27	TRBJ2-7	TGTGCCAGCAGTGCATCGACAGTAAATTACGAGCAGTACTTC	CASSASTVNYEQYF
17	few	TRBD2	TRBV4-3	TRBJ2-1	TGCGCCAGCAGCCCCGATTCTCCTAGCGGGGCCTACAATGAGCAGTTCTTC	CASSPDSPSGAYNEQFF
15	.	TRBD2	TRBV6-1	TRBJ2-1	TGTGCCAGCAGTCGAATAGCGGGGGGGCCCAATGAGCAGTTCTTC	CASSRIAGGPNEQFF
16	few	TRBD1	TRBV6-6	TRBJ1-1	TGTGCCAGCAGTTATCCCCGCGGACAGGGAATCACTGAAGCTTTCTTT	CASSYPRGQGITEAFF
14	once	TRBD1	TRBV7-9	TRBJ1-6	TGTGCCAGCAGCCGGGACAGGGGTGATTCACCCCTCCACTTT	CASSRDRGDSPLHF
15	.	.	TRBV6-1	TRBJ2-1	TGTGCCAGAGGGGGGGGGTTGGGCACAATTAGTGAGCAGTTCTTC	CARGGGLGTISEQFF
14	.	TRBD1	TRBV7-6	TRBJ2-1	TGTGCCAGCAGCCCACAGGGGGCGGTTAATGAGCAGTTCTTC	CASSPQGAVNEQFF
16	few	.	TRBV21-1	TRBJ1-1	TGTGCCAGCAAGATAAGGACTGAAACACCACCGAGCGAAGCTTTCTTT	CASKIRTETPPSEAFF
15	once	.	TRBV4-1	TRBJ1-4	TGCGCCAGCAGCCAAGACTTCAAAACTAGTGAAAAACTGTTTTTT	CASSQDFKTSEKLFF
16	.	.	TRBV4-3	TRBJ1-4	TGCGCCAGCAGCCCTCGTTTAGCGACAACTAATGAAAAACTGTTTTTT	CASSPRLATTNEKLFF
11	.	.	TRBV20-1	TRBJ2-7	TGCAGTGCTCCCAAGGCCGGGGAGCAGTACTTC	CSAPKAGEQYF
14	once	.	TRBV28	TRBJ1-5	TGTGCCAGCAGGCGGACAGCGGTTGATCAGCCCCAGCATTTT	CASRRTAVDQPQHF
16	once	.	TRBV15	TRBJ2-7	TGTGCCACCAGCAGAGGAGGCGGGGAAGTCTCCTACGAGCAGTACTTC	CATSRGGGEVSYEQYF
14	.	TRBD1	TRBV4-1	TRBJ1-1	TGCGCCAGCAGCCATTCAGGGGGATCCTCTGAAGCTTTCTTT	CASSHSGGSSEAFF